This T cell receptor beta chain comes out of a study of blood T cell repertoires in COVID-19. Study summary: Spain, Italy and the United States supplied samples that represented acute and convalescent COVID-19.

This CDR3 contains 14 residues. V lost 6 bases to trimming and J lost 5 bases; unmatched junction nucleotides: 6. The germline V gene encodes CDR1 WNHNN and CDR2 SYGVQD (reference sequence). TCRdb's copy holds only in-frame clones and misses some; the assay was immunoSEQ multiplex PCR. The data show some 500,000 clones, 85% to 90% seen once. The chain recombines TRBV10-1 with TRBJ1-4, with 7 bases that match TRBD1. This TCR derives from a woman between 35 and 50 years old who had recovered from COVID-19. Sequencing used PBMCs or T cells enriched from blood (not recorded which). CDR3 DNA: TGCGCCAGCAGGGGGGGACAGAAGAATGAAAAACTGTTTTTT. It yields the protein CASRGGQKNEKLFF.